The 22 T cell receptor beta chains below were found in one sample sequenced in a study of shared clonotypes between healthy human individuals (dated by TCRdb to 2018 to 2020). Library preparation employed the immunoSEQ multiplex PCR assay. The immuneACCESS repertoire file appears here via TCRdb, limited to in-frame rearrangements. These files lack a portion of the clones; in checked studies, under half of the deficit traces to unresolved V genes, and the cause of the others is not known. Present in this sample are a few hundred thousand clones, almost 97% of which were seen just once. About 0.06% of the sample rests with the top ten. Sample: naive CD4+ T cells sorted from blood. The cell subset or site label corresponds to: CD45RA+ positively selected. These receptor sequences come from a woman in her twenties or thirties in good health.

The chain carries TRBV27 and TRBJ2-3, with a tentative D call TRBD2 (6 bases). V gave up 4 bases and J gave up 5 bases, with 13 bases separating them. Germline V gene lookup returns CDR1 MNHEY and CDR2 SMNVEV (reference sequence). The CDR3 contains 14 residues. The CDR3 here is CASSSWRDGDTQYF. The CDR3 DNA reads as TGTGCCAGCAGTTCGTGGAGGGACGGAGATACGCAGTATTTT.

CDR3 in DNA: TGTGCCAGACCGATGCCGGGACTAGCGGGCTACAATGAGCAGTTCTTC. It specifies CARPMPGLAGYNEQFF. The chain employs TRBV5-3 and TRBJ2-1; TRBD2 aligns across 12 bases. TRBV5-3 is classed as an ORF, of uncertain function. The CDR3 is 16 residues long. V lost 7 bases to trimming and J lost 3 bases; unmatched junction nucleotides: 8.

This chain links TRBV6-5 with TRBJ2-5; 10 positions agree with TRBD1. The J call may be mistaken, given a closer DNA end match to TRBJ2-7. The germline V gene encodes CDR1 MNHEY and CDR2 SVGAGI. The CDR3 has 14 residues. CDR3 sequence: CASSTSGTGVEQYF. The CDR3 DNA follows: TGTGCCAGCAGTACCTCCGGGACAGGGGTCGAGCAGTACTTC.

The V gene is TRBV28, the J gene TRBJ2-1; D is perhaps TRBD2 (6 bases). The germline V gene encodes CDR1 MDHEN and CDR2 SYDVKM. Trimming took 0 bases from V and 7 from J, leaving 7 bases between them. This CDR3 has 13 amino acids. The chain's CDR3 is CASSLWGGNEQFF. Here the CDR3 DNA reads TGTGCCAGCAGTTTATGGGGGGGTAATGAGCAGTTCTTC. The full variable domain, with the rest looked up from reference TRBV28 and TRBJ2-1, is DVKVTQSSRYLVKRTGEKVFLECVQDMDHENMFWYRQDPGLGLRLIYFSYDVKMKEKGDIPEGYSVSREKKERFSLILESASTNQTSMYLCASSLWGGNEQFFGPGTRLTVL.

The chain combines TRBV28 with TRBJ2-2, with TRBD1 matching 11 bases. The V gene end was trimmed by 6 bases and the J gene end by 6 bases; junction bases not matched to a gene: 3. The germline V gene encodes CDR1 MDHEN and CDR2 SYDVKM. The CDR3 sequence is 14 residues long. CDR3 residues: CASSPDRGPGELFF. For the CDR3, the DNA is TGTGCCAGCAGCCCGGACAGGGGGCCCGGGGAGCTGTTTTTT.

V is TRBV19 and J is TRBJ2-1, with TRBD2 identical over 10 bases. Per germline, CDR1 LNHDA and CDR2 SQIVND (reference sequence). The length of the CDR3 is 16 residues. V lost 4 bases and J lost 1; bases outside the gene matches: 4. The CDR3 here is CASSTTSGFSYNEQFF. For the CDR3, the DNA is TGTGCCAGTAGTACGACTAGCGGGTTTTCCTACAATGAGCAGTTCTTC.

The chain joins TRBV28 to TRBJ1-5, with a tentative D call TRBD1 (6 bases). The CDR3 covers 13 residues. Germline V gene data show CDR1 as MDHEN and CDR2 as SYDVKM. V was trimmed by 5 bases and J by 8 bases, leaving 13 bases between them. CDR3: CASSRDTEEPQHF. The CDR3 nucleotides are TGTGCCAGCAGTAGGGACACAGAAGAGCCCCAGCATTTT.

V gene TRBV28 combines with J gene TRBJ1-5, with D perhaps TRBD1 (5 bases). V lost 8 bases to trimming and J lost 2 bases, with 19 bases between them. The CDR3 runs 16 residues. In germline, CDR1 is MDHEN, CDR2 SYDVKM. The CDR3 DNA reads as TGTGCCAGCGGGAATGAAGGGTTGGGGCGCAATCAGCCCCAGCATTTT. It translates to CASGNEGLGRNQPQHF.

The chain recombines TRBV10-3 with TRBJ1-5, with TRBD1 as a possible D gene (6 bases). This CDR3 is built from 15 residues. CDR1 and CDR2 (germline): ENHRY, SYGVKD. V dropped 2 bases and J dropped 4 bases, with 12 bases sitting between them. CDR3 sequence: CAISEQGLTNQPQHF. The CDR3 nucleotides read TGTGCCATCAGTGAGCAGGGGCTAACTAATCAGCCCCAGCATTTT.

This chain uses TRBV4-2 with TRBJ2-7, with 10 bases matching TRBD2. The V gene's germline CDR1 is LGHNA and CDR2 YNFKEQ. The trim removed 0 bases at V and 1 base at J, leaving 6 bases unmatched. The CDR3 length is 17 residues. The CDR3 here is CASSQELAGSWSYEQYF. The CDR3 region has the DNA TGTGCCAGCAGCCAAGAACTAGCGGGAAGCTGGTCCTACGAGCAGTACTTC.

The gene calls are TRBV11-2 and TRBJ1-2, with unresolved D. Looked up from germline, CDR1 is SGHAT and CDR2 is FQNNGV. V was trimmed by 1 base and J by 4 bases, leaving 7 bases between them. This CDR3 is built from 13 residues. CDR3 in DNA: TGTGCCAGCAGCTTAGTAGACATCTATGGCTACACCTTC. This translates into CASSLVDIYGYTF.

The chain employs TRBV5-1 and TRBJ2-5, with D possibly TRBD1 on 6 matching bases. The closer fit of TRBJ2-7 to the DNA end suggests the J call may be wrong. Per the germline V gene, CDR1 is SGHRS and CDR2 is YFSETQ. The CDR3 has 13 amino acids. CDR3 loop: CASSLVGANEQYF. The CDR3 DNA reads TGCGCCAGCAGCTTGGTGGGGGCAAACGAGCAGTACTTC.

V usage is TRBV10-3 and J usage is TRBJ1-2; D is unclear. Germline CDR1 and CDR2: ENHRY and SYGVKD. The length of the CDR3 is 16 residues. Trimming left V 0 bases short and J 4 bases short, with 15 bases between. DNA of the CDR3: TGTGCCATCAGTGAGTCGACGTTGGGTTCTGCCTATGGCTACACCTTC. Protein sequence: CAISESTLGSAYGYTF.

The V gene is TRBV27, the J gene TRBJ2-1, with 7 bases matching TRBD1. This CDR3 is 18 amino acids long. Germline V lookup: CDR1 MNHEY, CDR2 SMNVEV (reference sequence). V was pared by 5 bases and J by 5 bases, with 18 bases of the junction left unmatched. The CDR3 coding sequence is TGTGCCAGCAGTACCTCAGGACAGGCCGTATTGAGAGACAATGAGCAGTTCTTC. Its translation: CASSTSGQAVLRDNEQFF.

This chain joins TRBV2 and TRBJ2-6; possible D gene TRBD2, 5 bases. The CDR3 consists of 21 residues. Trimming shortened V by 5 bases and J by 1 base, and 27 bases separated the two germline ends. Germline assignment: CDR1 SNHLY and CDR2 FYNNEI. The CDR3 is CASSSAPPFGERPSGANVLTF. The CDR3 nucleotides are TGTGCCAGCAGTTCTGCCCCTCCCTTCGGGGAAAGACCATCTGGGGCCAACGTCCTGACTTTC.

This CDR3 is CASSEGTLAGDTYEQYF. In DNA, the CDR3 is TGCGCCAGCAGTGAGGGGACACTAGCGGGAGATACGTACGAGCAGTACTTC. J is TRBJ2-7 and V is TRBV10-1, with TRBD2 identical over 11 bases. This CDR3 is 17 amino acids long. Germline V gene data show CDR1 as WNHNN and CDR2 as SYGVQD (reference sequence). J lost 4 bases, V lost 2 bases, and 10 bases had no gene match.

J is TRBJ2-3 and V is TRBV13; D is ambiguous. Germline V gives CDR1 PRHDT, CDR2 FYEKMQ (reference sequence). The CDR3 sequence is 14 residues long. V lost 4 bases, J lost 2 bases, and 10 bases lay in between. The CDR3 loop reads CASSSKTITDTQYF. The DNA for the CDR3 is TGTGCCAGCAGCTCCAAGACAATCACAGATACGCAGTATTTT.

The rearrangement joins TRBV5-4 to TRBJ2-3; 7 bases map to TRBD1. Germline CDR1 reads SGHNT; CDR2 reads YYREEE (reference sequence). Unmatched junction bases numbered 1, after V lost 0 bases and J lost 0 bases. The CDR3 is 15 residues long. Here the CDR3 DNA reads TGTGCCAGCAGCTTGGACAGGGGAAGCACAGATACGCAGTATTTT. It yields the protein CASSLDRGSTDTQYF.

On this clone itself: Other DNA sequences in the sample encode the same CDR3. J is TRBJ2-2 and V is TRBV5-1; 10 positions match TRBD2. In germline, CDR1 is SGHRS, CDR2 YFSETQ. V lost 4 bases, J lost 1 base, and 4 bases stayed unmatched. The length of the CDR3 is 16 residues. CDR3 bases: TGCGCCAGCAGCCCCGGACTAGCGGAGAACACCGGGGAGCTGTTTTTT. This encodes CASSPGLAENTGELFF.

This sequence joins TRBV15 and TRBJ2-1, with no clear D. CDR3 length: 15 residues. Between the trimmed V and J ends, which lost 3 bases and 6 bases, there was a span of 15 bases. CDR1 and CDR2 (germline): LNHNV, YYDKDF (reference sequence). As DNA, the CDR3 is TGTGCCACCAGCAGGATCAATCCGGCAGGCAATGAGCAGTTCTTC. Its protein is CATSRINPAGNEQFF.

This chain uses TRBV18 with TRBJ2-5; D possibly corresponds to TRBD1 (7 bases). Germline V gene sequence: CDR1 KGHSH, CDR2 LQKENI. The CDR3 totals 15 residues. V shed 4 bases and J shed 2 bases, with 14 bases lying between them. The chain's CDR3 is CASSRRDSLQETQYF. In DNA, the CDR3 is TGTGCCAGCTCACGGAGGGACAGTCTACAAGAGACCCAGTACTTC.

The chain joins TRBV7-4 to TRBJ1-4; perhaps TRBD1 as D (6 bases). With 6 bases removed from V and 5 bases from J, the gap between germline ends came to 7 bases. The CDR3 runs to 12 residues. The V gene's germline CDR1 is SGHVT and CDR2 SQSDAQ. The CDR3 loop reads CASRDRNEKLFF. CDR3 sequence (DNA): TGTGCCAGCAGGGACAGAAATGAAAAACTGTTTTTT.